This T cell receptor beta chain originates from a study of beta chain features in type 1 diabetes (dated 2018 in TCRdb). With respect to the entire study: No differences in mean age, gender distribution, total cell number or subset yield were found between patients and healthy donors. The study compared TCRB repertoires of sorted circulating CD4+ T cell subsets between recently diagnosed type 1 diabetes patients and matched healthy donors. A total of roughly 98,000,000 sorted cells were examined across all samples, and a strong correlation was observed between cell number per subset and RNA yield. Regulatory and stem cell-like memory subsets were isolated from only 8 patients and 8 healthy donors, whereas naive and central memory subsets came from all 30 or so donors.

Each donor gave one peripheral blood draw, around 0.12 L on average, collected into heparinised tubes. Naive, central memory, regulatory and stem cell-like memory CD4+ T cells were sorted on a BD FACSAria II using a panel including CD45RO, CCR7, CD25, CD127, CD95 and CD27. All sorted populations exceeded 95% purity. PBMCs were isolated immediately by Lymphoprep density gradient centrifugation and stained directly without culture. So that batch effects would be minimized, each experiment stained and sorted samples in pairs, pairing one healthy donor with one patient. Worth noting for this clone: What antigen it recognizes has not been identified. A read error is possible here, since a much larger clone lies one base away.

According to the germline V gene, CDR1 reads SQVTM and CDR2 reads ANQGSEA. The CDR3 has 12 amino acids, counting the end cysteine and phenylalanine. This entry keeps only the CDR3 DNA: 36 bases, framed from base 1. Ends trimmed: V by 8 bases, J by 5 bases; bases unmatched to a gene: 4. The entire isolated RNA was reverse transcribed using the High Capacity cDNA Reverse Transcription Kit, and thus expressed TCRB transcripts were sequenced. Naive, central memory and regulatory T cell samples underwent deep immunoSEQ sequencing, averaging around 3.9 million total reads per sample. After sorted cells were lysed in RLT buffer, RNA was extracted with DNase-treated RNeasy Micro or Mini kits, with the choice depending on cell number. Each cell subset was processed on its own to prevent cross-contamination, while patient and healthy donor samples were processed together. TCRB sequences were amplified from cDNA with the immunoSEQ multiplex PCR, producing 87-bp fragments spanning the CDR3 region. Amplicons were sequenced on the Illumina HiSeq platform. The paper's data handling went like this. Synthetic template baselines were used to correct PCR bias computationally, reads within Hamming distance 2 were collapsed, and singletons that could not be merged were discarded. Reads were aligned against IMGT to assign V, D and J genes, CDR3 length and insertions or deletions at six rearrangement sites. Within each subset, clonotype counts were normalized to sorted cell number, after which true diversity and Gini coefficients were computed with the tcR R package. The overlap coefficient, calculated on TCRB nucleotide sequences, was used to quantify repertoire sharing. The table was pulled from immuneACCESS by TCRdb, which kept in-frame rearrangements only. Such tables lose some clones; where checked, under half of the loss comes from unresolved V genes, and the rest has no known cause. Clonal size and the V and J genes are those of that table, whereas D and trimming came from the DNA. The sample profile shows roughly 140,000 clones; 8.1% of them were found once. The ten most abundant clones make up 0.65% of the sample.

Overall study results and their limits: A moderate but significant shortening of TCRB CDR3 length was observed in type 1 diabetes patients in all four CD4+ subsets. Shorter templates might have been favored by PCR, but patient and control samples were amplified and corrected together, so both groups would have been affected equally by any skew. HLA sub-analyses involved small numbers of individuals, so any influence of HLA type on TCRB rearrangement remained unresolved. At VDJ recombination sites, patients with type 1 diabetes made fewer insertions and deleted more nucleotides, a pattern implying thymic rearrangement abnormalities. Because cDNA was sequenced instead of genomic DNA, highly expressing activated cells could be over-represented, though the groups showed no difference in activation or CD3 levels. Naive, central memory and regulatory TCRB repertoires appeared to be more alike among patients than among healthy donors.

The receptor comes from a young man in good health. The specimen was central memory CD4+ T cells from blood. The receptor chain draws on TRBV29-1 and TRBJ1-2; TRBD1 lines up with 11 middle nucleotides. The DNA reads TGCAGCATTGGACAGGGGGCTTATGGCTACACCTTC. The resulting protein is CSIGQGAYGYTF.